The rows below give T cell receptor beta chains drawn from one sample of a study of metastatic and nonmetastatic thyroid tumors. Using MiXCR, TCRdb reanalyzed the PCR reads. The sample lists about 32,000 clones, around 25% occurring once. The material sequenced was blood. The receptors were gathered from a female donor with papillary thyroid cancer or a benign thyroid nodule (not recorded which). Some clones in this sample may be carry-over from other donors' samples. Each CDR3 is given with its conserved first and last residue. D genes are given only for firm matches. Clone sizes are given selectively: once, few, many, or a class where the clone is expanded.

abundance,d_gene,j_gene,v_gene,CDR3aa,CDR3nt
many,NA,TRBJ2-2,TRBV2,CASCLEDTGELFF,TGTGCCAGCTGTCTAGAGGACACCGGGGAGCTGTTTTTT
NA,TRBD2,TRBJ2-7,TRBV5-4,CASISPPVAGGSYEQYF,TGTGCCAGCATCTCGCCTCCCGTAGCGGGAGGAAGCTACGAGCAGTACTTC
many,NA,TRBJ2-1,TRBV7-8,CASSSRSSSYNEQFF,TGTGCCAGCAGCAGCAGGTCCAGCTCCTACAATGAGCAGTTCTTC
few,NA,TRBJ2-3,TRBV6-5,CASSSGGGDTQYF,TGTGCCAGCAGTTCAGGAGGGGGGGATACGCAGTATTTT
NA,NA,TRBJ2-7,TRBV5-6,CASSVVLGYEQYF,TGTGCCAGCAGCGTCGTGTTGGGTTACGAGCAGTACTTC
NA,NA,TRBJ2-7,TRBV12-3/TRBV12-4,CASSPTIGSYVQYF,TGTGCGAGCAGTCCGACTATCGGGAGTTACGTGCAGTACTTC
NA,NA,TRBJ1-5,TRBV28,CASSATITLRQGVNQPQHF,TGTGCCAGCAGTGCTACTATTACCCTGCGGCAGGGTGTCAATCAGCCCCAGCATTTT
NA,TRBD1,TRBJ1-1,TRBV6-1,CASRKRTGGTEAFF,TGTGCCAGCAGAAAGCGGACAGGGGGCACTGAAGCTTTCTTT
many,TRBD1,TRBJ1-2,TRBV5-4,CASSQGTDLTYGYTF,TGTGCCAGCAGCCAGGGGACAGATTTAACCTATGGCTACACCTTC
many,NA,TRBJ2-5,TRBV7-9,CASSLRTGRETQYF,TGTGCCAGCAGCTTAAGAACAGGGAGGGAGACCCAGTACTTC
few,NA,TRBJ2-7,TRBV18,CAAATRSSTYEQNF,TGTGCCGCCGCGACTCGCTCGAGCACCTACGAGCAGAACTTC
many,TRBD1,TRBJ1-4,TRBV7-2,CASSPRTGSQKLFF,TGTGCCAGCAGCCCCCGGACAGGGTCTCAAAAACTGTTTTTT
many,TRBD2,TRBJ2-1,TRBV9,CASSAPLGLAGEGSYNEQFF,TGTGCCAGCAGCGCACCTTTGGGACTAGCGGGAGAAGGCTCCTACAATGAGCAGTTCTTC
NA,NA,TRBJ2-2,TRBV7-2,CASSSRVVGELFF,TGTGCCAGCAGCTCAAGGGTGGTCGGGGAGCTGTTTTTT
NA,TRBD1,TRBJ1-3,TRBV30,CAWSTGVLDTIEF,TGTGCCTGGAGCACAGGGGTCTTAGACACCATAGAGTTT
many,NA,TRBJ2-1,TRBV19,CASSILVNNEQFF,TGTGCCAGTAGTATACTGGTAAACAATGAGCAGTTCTTC
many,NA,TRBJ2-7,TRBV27,CASSSLSTGYTYEQYF,TGTGCCAGCAGTTCCCTATCTACAGGTTACACCTACGAGCAGTACTTC